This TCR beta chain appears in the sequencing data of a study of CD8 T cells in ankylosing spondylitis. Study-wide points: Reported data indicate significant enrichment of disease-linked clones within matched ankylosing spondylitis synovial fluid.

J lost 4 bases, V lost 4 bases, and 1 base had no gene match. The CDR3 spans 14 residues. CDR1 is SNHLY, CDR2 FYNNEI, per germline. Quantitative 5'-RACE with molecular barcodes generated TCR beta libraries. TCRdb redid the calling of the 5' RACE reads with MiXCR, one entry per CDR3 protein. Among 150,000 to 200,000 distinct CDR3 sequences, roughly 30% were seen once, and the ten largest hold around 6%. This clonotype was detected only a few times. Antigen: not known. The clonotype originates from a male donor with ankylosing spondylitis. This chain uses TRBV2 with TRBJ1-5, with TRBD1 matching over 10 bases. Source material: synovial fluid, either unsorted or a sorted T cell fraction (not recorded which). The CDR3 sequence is CASSGGQGNQPQHF. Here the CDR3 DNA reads TGTGCCAGCAGTGGGGGACAGGGGAATCAGCCCCAGCATTTT.